The 32 T cell receptor beta chains reported below all come from one sample, sequenced in a study of T cell responses to AZD1222 COVID-19 vaccine. The protocol was immunoSEQ multiplex PCR, while the TCRdb copy is restricted to in-frame clones and leaves out a portion. The sample yields 80,000 to 100,000 clones, 88% seen once. The source was peripheral blood, collected on day 0 of AZD1222 vaccination. Receptors were obtained from an adult in good health.

The chain carries TRBV7-9 and TRBJ2-7; TRBD1 agrees at 7 bases. Germline CDR1 SEHNR, CDR2 FQNEAQ (reference sequence). This CDR3 is built from 15 residues. V lost 6 bases and J lost 3; bases outside the gene matches: 11. The CDR3 bases are TGTGCCAGCAGTCTTACAGGGGCCCTTGGCTACGAGCAGTACTTC. Protein sequence: CASSLTGALGYEQYF. The full variable domain, with the rest looked up from reference TRBV7-9 and TRBJ2-7, is DTGVSQNPRHKITKRGQNVTFRCDPISEHNRLYWYRQTLGQGPEFLTYFQNEAQLEKSRLLSDRFSAERPKGSFSTLEIQRTEQGDSAMYLCASSLTGALGYEQYFGPGTRLTVT.

This sequence joins TRBV29-1 and TRBJ1-1; D perhaps matches TRBD1 (6 bases). The germline V gene has CDR1 SQVTM and CDR2 ANQGSEA. Deletions cut 7 bases from V and 2 bases from J, with 14 bases between. The CDR3 has 13 residues. CDR3: CSELRGGNTEAFF. CDR3 in DNA: TGCAGCGAACTAAGGGGGGGAAACACTGAAGCTTTCTTT.

This chain connects TRBV2 to TRBJ2-1; 7 bases are shared with TRBD1. The CDR3 is made up of 13 amino acids. Losses at the gene ends were 10 bases for V and 4 bases for J; bases not matched to a gene: 7. Looked up from germline, CDR1 is SNHLY and CDR2 is FYNNEI. This chain's CDR3 is CATTGQPYNEQFF. Written as DNA, the CDR3 is TGTGCCACTACGGGACAGCCATACAATGAGCAGTTCTTC.

The rearrangement uses TRBV24-1 and TRBJ2-1, with D tentatively TRBD2 (6 bases). CDR1 and CDR2 (germline): KGHDR, SFDVKD. The CDR3 consists of 15 residues. V was shortened by 4 bases and J by 1 base, with 10 bases between the two germline ends. The CDR3 DNA reads TGTGCCACCAGTGAAACGGGAGAATCCTACAATGAGCAGTTCTTC. The encoded protein is CATSETGESYNEQFF.

The J gene is TRBJ2-5, the V gene TRBV5-1; D uncertain. V lost 3 bases, J lost 5 bases, and 17 bases lay in between. Germline V lookup: CDR1 SGHRS, CDR2 YFSETQ. The CDR3 contains 15 residues. The CDR3 DNA follows: TGCGCCAGCAGCTGGTCCTTTGGGTCTGAGGAGACCCAGTACTTC. This codes for CASSWSFGSEETQYF.

This sequence joins TRBV15 and TRBJ2-5; unclear D gene. V lost 0 bases and J lost 4, with 12 bases in between. This CDR3 has 15 residues. Germline values: CDR1 LNHNV, CDR2 YYDKDF (reference sequence). The chain's CDR3 is CATSRDLRFGETQYF. The CDR3 bases are TGTGCCACCAGCAGAGATCTCAGGTTTGGAGAGACCCAGTACTTC. Full variable domain (remainder filled in from reference TRBV15 and TRBJ2-5): DAMVIQNPRYQVTQFGKPVTLSCSQTLNHNVMYWYQQKSSQAPKLLFHYYDKDFNNEADTPDNFQSRRPNTSFCFLDIRSPGLGDTAMYLCATSRDLRFGETQYFGPGTRLLVL.

CDR3 in amino acids: CASSPVAGGRTDTQYF. CDR3 DNA sequence: TGTGCCAGCTCACCAGTTGCGGGAGGAAGAACAGATACGCAGTATTTT. The J gene is TRBJ2-3, the V gene TRBV18; 8 nucleotides match TRBD2. Germline V gene data show CDR1 as KGHSH and CDR2 as LQKENI. V shed 2 bases, J shed 3 bases, and the junction held 7 bases outside the gene matches. The length of the CDR3 is 16 residues.

The chain is built from TRBV27 and TRBJ1-5, with 9 bases aligning to TRBD1. With 2 bases clipped from V and 7 bases from J, the junction kept 6 bases outside the gene matches. This CDR3 contains 15 residues. CDR1 and CDR2 from the germline V gene are MNHEY and SMNVEV (reference sequence). The DNA for the CDR3 is TGTGCCAGCAGTTTAGACGGACAGGGGAGACAGCCCCAGCATTTT. It translates to CASSLDGQGRQPQHF.

J is TRBJ1-3 and V is TRBV5-1; no firm D call. Germline assignment: CDR1 SGHRS and CDR2 YFSETQ. Trimming shortened V by 0 bases and J by 0 bases, and 10 bases separated the two germline ends. This CDR3 spans 16 amino acids. CDR3 amino acids: CASSLDHMISGNTIYF. The CDR3 coding sequence is TGCGCCAGCAGCTTGGACCATATGATCTCTGGAAACACCATATATTTT.

This sequence joins TRBV9 and TRBJ2-2, with TRBD2 matching over 12 bases. The CDR3 totals 16 residues. After removal of 7 bases from V and 1 base from J, the junction contained 5 bases not matched to a gene. Germline CDR1 reads SGDLS; CDR2 reads YYNGEE. The CDR3 spells CASRSTSGGNTGELFF. The DNA of the CDR3 is TGTGCCAGCCGATCGACTAGCGGGGGGAACACCGGGGAGCTGTTTTTT.

This clone was detected only once. In nucleotides, the CDR3 is TGCGCCAGCAGCTTGGGAGGGGGAGCAACTAATGAAAAACTGTTTTTT. It codes for CASSLGGGATNEKLFF. V gene TRBV5-1 combines with J gene TRBJ1-4; D is possibly TRBD1 (6 bases). Trimming left V 0 bases short and J 0 bases short, with 9 bases between. From germline, CDR1 is SGHRS and CDR2 YFSETQ. The CDR3 spans 16 residues. The full variable domain, in which reference TRBV5-1 and TRBJ1-4 provide the parts outside the CDR3, is KAGVTQTPRYLIKTRGQQVTLSCSPISGHRSVSWYQQTPGQGLQFLFEYFSETQRNKGNFPGRFSGRQFSNSRSEMNVSTLELGDSALYLCASSLGGGATNEKLFFGSGTQLSVL.

This clone was detected a few times. Other DNA sequences within the sample encode an identical CDR3. The chain couples TRBV24-1 to TRBJ2-5; no clear D. Germline V lookup: CDR1 KGHDR, CDR2 SFDVKD. V was shortened by 2 bases and J by 4 bases, with 7 bases between the two germline ends. This CDR3 has 13 residues. The CDR3 is CATSDSQLETQYF. CDR3 coding DNA: TGTGCCACCAGTGATTCGCAATTAGAGACCCAGTACTTC.

This rearrangement joins TRBV5-8 to TRBJ2-4; perhaps TRBD1 as D (5 bases). Germline V gene data show CDR1 as SGHTS and CDR2 as YDEGEE. CDR3 length equals 18 residues. V was clipped by 4 bases and J by 2 bases, with 22 bases between them. The CDR3 protein is CASSTNVRTNLPKNIQYF. CDR3 bases: TGTGCCAGCAGCACGAATGTCCGGACAAATCTTCCCAAAAACATTCAGTACTTC.

The chain links TRBV2 to TRBJ1-5; the D gene is possibly TRBD1 (5 bases). CDR1 and CDR2 from the germline V gene are SNHLY and FYNNEI. CDR3 length: 11 residues. Between the trimmed V and J ends, which lost 8 bases and 4 bases, there was a span of 6 bases. CDR3 in DNA: TGTGCCAGCGGGGGGAATCAGCCCCAGCATTTT. Its translation is CASGGNQPQHF.

The chain employs TRBV10-3 and TRBJ2-2, with a tentative D call TRBD2 (6 bases). Trimming pared 6 bases from V and 5 bases from J, leaving 13 bases between. This CDR3 spans 14 amino acids. Germline V gene data show CDR1 as ENHRY and CDR2 as SYGVKD. The CDR3 protein is CAISRLGRTGELFF. Written as DNA, the CDR3 is TGTGCCATCAGCAGACTAGGTAGAACCGGGGAGCTGTTTTTT.

The V and J genes are TRBV11-3 and TRBJ2-7; D may be TRBD1 (6 bases). The germline V gene encodes CDR1 SGHNT and CDR2 YENEEA. V lost 5 bases to trimming and J lost 5 bases, with 13 bases between them. This CDR3 contains 13 residues. For the CDR3, the DNA is TGTGCCAGCAGCATCACAGGGTTCAACGAGCAGTACTTC. Its protein is CASSITGFNEQYF.

The rearrangement joins TRBV19 to TRBJ1-6; unclear D gene. The CDR3 runs to 14 residues. Germline CDR1 LNHDA, CDR2 SQIVND (reference sequence). V was trimmed by 4 bases and J by 8 bases, leaving 12 bases between them. Written as DNA, the CDR3 is TGTGCCAGTAGTAAGGCGAGTTCTGATTCACCCCTCCACTTT. Translated: CASSKASSDSPLHF.

The chain employs TRBV18 and TRBJ1-2; D unresolved. There are 15 residues in the CDR3. The V gene lost 3 bases and the J gene lost 3 bases, with 14 bases spanning the gap. The germline V gene encodes CDR1 KGHSH and CDR2 LQKENI. The CDR3 nucleotides read TGTGCCAGCTCACCGTCGCCGTCGACTCACTATGGCTACACCTTC. As protein: CASSPSPSTHYGYTF.

The CDR3 region is CASSVGGRGRDTEAFF. The CDR3 DNA reads as TGTGCCAGCAGCGTAGGGGGCAGGGGCCGGGACACTGAAGCTTTCTTT. V gene TRBV9 combines with J gene TRBJ1-1, with D possibly matching TRBD1 (6 bases). Trimming removed 0 bases from V and 3 bases from J, with 15 bases in between. Germline V CDR1 and CDR2: SGDLS, YYNGEE. The CDR3 is 16 amino acids.

This clone was found once. The rearrangement links TRBV6-4 to TRBJ1-2; 8 nucleotides match TRBD1. CDR3 length: 13 amino acids. Trimming cost V 6 bases and J 7 bases; bases outside gene matches: 7. Germline V gene lookup returns CDR1 MRHNA and CDR2 SNTAGT. CDR3 nucleotide sequence: TGTGCCAGCAGCCCGGACAGGGCCAGTGGCTACACCTTC. Amino acid sequence: CASSPDRASGYTF.

The CDR3 loop reads CASSSGSTNSPLHF. The DNA of the CDR3 is TGTGCCAGCAGTTCGGGCAGTACGAATTCACCCCTCCACTTT. This rearrangement joins TRBV28 to TRBJ1-6; D is undetermined. Trimming removed 4 bases at V and 7 bases at J, with 11 bases between. CDR1 is MDHEN and CDR2 is SYDVKM in the germline V gene. The CDR3 runs to 14 residues.

CDR3 nucleotides: TGTGCCAGCAGTTCCCCCGGGGGAAAGTCTGGAAACACCATATATTTT. It encodes CASSSPGGKSGNTIYF. The chain combines TRBV28 with TRBJ1-3, with D possibly TRBD1 on 5 matching bases. Germline-derived CDR1 and CDR2 are MDHEN and SYDVKM. This CDR3 comprises 16 residues. The V gene lost 4 bases and the J gene lost 1 base, with 14 bases spanning the gap.

The gene calls are TRBV4-2 and TRBJ2-1; 11 bases map to TRBD2. The CDR3 runs to 16 residues. The germline V gene encodes CDR1 LGHNA and CDR2 YNFKEQ. The V and J ends lost 0 bases and 6 bases, in that order; junction bases with no gene match: 4. The CDR3 coding sequence is TGTGCCAGCAGCCAAGATCTAGCGGGGGGATTCAATGAGCAGTTCTTC. Encoded protein: CASSQDLAGGFNEQFF.

This clone was counted a single time. This chain uses TRBV30 with TRBJ1-2; 10 positions agree with TRBD1. Germline V gives CDR1 GTSNPN, CDR2 SVGIG (reference sequence). The CDR3 runs 12 residues. Germline trimming cut 4 bases from V and 8 bases from J; bases unmatched to any gene: 4. The CDR3 region is CAWTLTGGGYTF. CDR3 nucleotides: TGTGCCTGGACCTTGACAGGGGGCGGCTACACCTTC. The full variable domain, rest sourced from reference TRBV30 and TRBJ1-2, is SQTIHQWPATLVQPVGSPLSLECTVEGTSNPNLYWYRQAAGRGLQLLFYSVGIGQISSEVPQNLSASRPQDRQFILSSKKLLLSDSGFYLCAWTLTGGGYTFGSGTRLTVV.

V usage is TRBV27 and J usage is TRBJ1-1; 8 bases line up with TRBD1. Germline V gives CDR1 MNHEY, CDR2 SMNVEV (reference sequence). The CDR3 loop spans 13 amino acids. V lost 5 bases to trimming and J lost 5 bases; unmatched junction nucleotides: 4. The CDR3: CASSPGGRTEAFF. Here the CDR3 DNA reads TGTGCCAGCAGTCCAGGGGGCAGGACTGAAGCTTTCTTT.

The chain is built from TRBV3-1 (or the pseudogene TRBV3-2) and TRBJ2-1; either TRBD1 or TRBD2 may fit D (7 bases each). CDR3 size: 15 residues. Germline assignment: CDR1 LGHDT and CDR2 YNNKEL (reference sequence). Trimming took 4 bases from V and 5 from J, leaving 15 bases between them. The DNA for the CDR3 is TGTGCCAGCAGCCCAGGACTAGGGGGCCACAATGAGCAGTTCTTC. Encoded protein: CASSPGLGGHNEQFF.

This chain links TRBV2 with TRBJ1-1; D gene unclear. The CDR3 consists of 13 residues. CDR1 is SNHLY and CDR2 is FYNNEI in the germline V gene. Trimming removed 6 bases at V and 5 bases at J, with 13 bases between. The CDR3 DNA reads TGTGCCAGCAGCCCCTTAGGGATTACTGAAGCTTTCTTT. Amino acid sequence: CASSPLGITEAFF.

This clone has only one observation. At the DNA level, this CDR3 is encoded by other sequences in the same sample as well. The rearrangement joins TRBV5-1 to TRBJ2-3, with TRBD1 identical over 9 bases. The CDR3 contains 15 residues. Germline V lookup: CDR1 SGHRS, CDR2 YFSETQ. The J segment lost 4 bases and the V segment lost 4 bases, leaving 7 bases of the junction unmatched. The CDR3 is CASSLRQGVADTQYF. The CDR3 nucleotides read TGCGCCAGCAGCCTGCGACAGGGGGTGGCAGATACGCAGTATTTT.

The CDR3 spells CASSLTAGGNTEAFF. Here the CDR3 DNA reads TGCGCCAGCAGCTTGACCGCCGGGGGTAACACTGAAGCTTTCTTT. The V gene is TRBV5-1, the J gene TRBJ1-1; TRBD1 is a possible D gene (5 bases). CDR3 length: 15 residues. Looked up from germline, CDR1 is SGHRS and CDR2 is YFSETQ. The V gene lost 1 base and the J gene lost 2 bases, with 12 bases spanning the gap.

The CDR3 is CASSLSAGVGGREKLFF. CDR3 nucleotide sequence: TGTGCCAGCAGTTTATCGGCAGGGGTCGGCGGTAGGGAAAAACTGTTTTTT. The chain employs TRBV28 and TRBJ1-4; a possible D gene is TRBD1 (6 bases). Per the germline V gene, CDR1 is MDHEN and CDR2 is SYDVKM. This CDR3 has 17 amino acids. Trimming took 1 base from V and 8 from J, leaving 20 bases between them.

This chain uses TRBV28 with TRBJ1-2; possible D gene TRBD1, 5 bases. The CDR3 spans 14 residues. V was trimmed by 3 bases and J by 5 bases, leaving 13 bases between them. Germline V CDR1 and CDR2: MDHEN, SYDVKM. CDR3 residues: CASSFIGGEYGYTF. CDR3 coding DNA: TGTGCCAGCAGTTTTATCGGGGGAGAGTATGGCTACACCTTC.

The V gene is TRBV19, the J gene TRBJ1-2; TRBD1 might be the D (5 bases). CDR1 LNHDA and CDR2 SQIVND come from the germline V gene (reference sequence). V was shortened by 8 bases and J by 6 bases, with 16 bases between the two germline ends. The CDR3 runs to 13 residues. CDR3 sequence: CASLGRETDGYTF. Written as DNA, the CDR3 is TGTGCCAGTTTGGGCAGGGAAACGGATGGCTACACCTTC.